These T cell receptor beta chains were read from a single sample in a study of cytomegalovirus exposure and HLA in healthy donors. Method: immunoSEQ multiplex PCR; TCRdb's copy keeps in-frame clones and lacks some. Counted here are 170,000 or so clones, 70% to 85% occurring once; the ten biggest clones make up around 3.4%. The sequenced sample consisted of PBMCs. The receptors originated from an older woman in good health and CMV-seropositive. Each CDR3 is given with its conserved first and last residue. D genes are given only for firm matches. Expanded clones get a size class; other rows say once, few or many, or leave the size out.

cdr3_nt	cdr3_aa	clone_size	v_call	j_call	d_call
TGCAGCGTTGAACCTTGGCGGGTCCGTGAAGCAGATACGCAGTATTTT	CSVEPWRVREADTQYF	.	TRBV29-1	TRBJ2-3	.
TGTGCCAGCAGCCAAGGTCGCTATGGCTACACCTTC	CASSQGRYGYTF	.	TRBV14	TRBJ1-2	.
TGTGCCAGCAGCAAAGGCGGGAGACAGGGGGCTTACGAGCAGTACTTC	CASSKGGRQGAYEQYF	.	TRBV21-1	TRBJ2-7	.
TGTGCCAGCAGCTCCCTACAGGGCTCCTACGAGCAGTACTTC	CASSSLQGSYEQYF	.	TRBV7-9	TRBJ2-7	.
TGTGCCAGCAGTTTATTGGGACAGGGAGACTATGGCTACACCTTC	CASSLLGQGDYGYTF	.	TRBV27	TRBJ1-2	TRBD1
TGTGCCAGTAGTATCGGTTATGGCTACACCTTC	CASSIGYGYTF	.	TRBV19	TRBJ1-2	.
TGTGCCAGCAGTCCTCACTCGGGACTAGCGGGGTACACAGATACGCAGTATTTT	CASSPHSGLAGYTDTQYF	once	TRBV28	TRBJ2-3	TRBD2
TGTGCCAGCAGCCCCGGACTAGCGGTACACAATGAGCAGTTCTTC	CASSPGLAVHNEQFF	.	TRBV5-6	TRBJ2-1	TRBD2
TGTGCTAGTGGTTTCGGGCAGGGAGGGCCCCAGTACTTC	CASGFGQGGPQYF	once	TRBV12-5	TRBJ2-5	TRBD2
TGTGCCAGCAGCTTGGACAGGGCAATAAACGAGCAGTACTTC	CASSLDRAINEQYF	.	TRBV7-9	TRBJ2-7	TRBD1
TGTGCCAGCAGCTTAATGGGGGACATGAACACTGAAGCTTTCTTT	CASSLMGDMNTEAFF	once	TRBV7-9	TRBJ1-1	.
TGTGCCTGGGACAGAAGCCCGACTAATGAAAAACTGTTTTTT	CAWDRSPTNEKLFF	.	TRBV30	TRBJ1-4	.
TGTGCCAGCACCCGCCGGGACAGGGATTACGAGCAGTACTTC	CASTRRDRDYEQYF	.	TRBV6-6	TRBJ2-7	TRBD1
TGTGCCGTCAAGACAGGCGATGGCTACACCTTC	CAVKTGDGYTF	.	TRBV25-1	TRBJ1-2	.
TGCGCCAGCAGCCGAACTAGCGGGAGTGCAGATACGCAGTATTTT	CASSRTSGSADTQYF	once	TRBV5-1	TRBJ2-3	TRBD2
TGCAGTCTCACGGAGGCCTACGAGCAGTACTTC	CSLTEAYEQYF	.	TRBV20-1	TRBJ2-7	.